This T cell receptor (beta chain) emerged from a study of blood T cell repertoires in COVID-19. Sequencing was performed with immunoSEQ multiplex PCR; in TCRdb, only in-frame clones are kept and a portion is missing. The sample includes 470,000 or so clones, about 85% seen only once; the top ten take approximately 2%. Study members were between 18 and 89 years old and lived in 20 to 30 US regions. Trimming cost V 2 bases and J 2 bases, with 10 bases left between them. Per the germline V gene, CDR1 is MNHEY and CDR2 is SMNVEV (reference sequence). This CDR3 contains 14 residues. The chain is built from TRBV27 and TRBJ2-7, with D possibly being TRBD1 (6 bases). The source material was PBMCs or T cells enriched from blood (not recorded which). The origin of this receptor is a woman younger than 30 with acute COVID-19. The chain's CDR3 is CASSLAGEPYEQYF. DNA of the CDR3: TGTGCCAGCAGTTTAGCAGGGGAGCCCTACGAGCAGTACTTC.